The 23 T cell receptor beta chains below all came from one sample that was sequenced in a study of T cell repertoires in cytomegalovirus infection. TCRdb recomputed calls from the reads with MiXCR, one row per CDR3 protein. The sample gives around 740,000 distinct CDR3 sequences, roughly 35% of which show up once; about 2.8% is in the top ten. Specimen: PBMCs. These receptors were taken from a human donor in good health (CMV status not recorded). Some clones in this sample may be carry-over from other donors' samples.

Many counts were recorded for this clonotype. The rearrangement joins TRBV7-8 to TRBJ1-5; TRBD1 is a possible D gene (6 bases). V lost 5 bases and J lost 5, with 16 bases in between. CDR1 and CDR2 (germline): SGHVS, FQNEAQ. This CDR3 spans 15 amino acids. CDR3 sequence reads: CASSLGGGGDQPQHF. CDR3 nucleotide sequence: TGTGCCAGCAGCCTCGGGGGCGGAGGGGATCAGCCCCAGCATTTT.

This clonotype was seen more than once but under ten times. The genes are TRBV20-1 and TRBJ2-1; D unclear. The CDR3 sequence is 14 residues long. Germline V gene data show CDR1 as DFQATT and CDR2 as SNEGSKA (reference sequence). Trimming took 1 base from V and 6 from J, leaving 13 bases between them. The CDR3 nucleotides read TGCAGTGCTAGAGGGGCGGCTACGACCAATGAGCAGTTCTTC. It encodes CSARGAATTNEQFF.

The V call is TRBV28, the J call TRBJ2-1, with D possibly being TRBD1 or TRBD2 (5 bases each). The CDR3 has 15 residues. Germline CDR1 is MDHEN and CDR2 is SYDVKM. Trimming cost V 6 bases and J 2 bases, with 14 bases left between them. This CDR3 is CASSPRGGPYNEQFF. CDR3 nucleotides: TGTGCCAGCAGCCCCCGGGGCGGACCCTACAATGAGCAGTTCTTC.

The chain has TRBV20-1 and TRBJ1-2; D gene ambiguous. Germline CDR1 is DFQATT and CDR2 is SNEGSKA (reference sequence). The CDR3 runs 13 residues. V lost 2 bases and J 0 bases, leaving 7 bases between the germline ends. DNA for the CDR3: TGCAGTGCTAGATCAAGTCCTAACTATGGCTACACCTTC. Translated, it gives CSARSSPNYGYTF.

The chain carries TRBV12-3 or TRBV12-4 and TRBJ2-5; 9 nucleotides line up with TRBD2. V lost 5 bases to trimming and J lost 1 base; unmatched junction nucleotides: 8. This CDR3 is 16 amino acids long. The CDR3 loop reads CASSPFPSGTQETQYF. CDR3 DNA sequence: TGTGCCAGCAGTCCGTTCCCTAGCGGGACCCAAGAGACCCAGTACTTC.

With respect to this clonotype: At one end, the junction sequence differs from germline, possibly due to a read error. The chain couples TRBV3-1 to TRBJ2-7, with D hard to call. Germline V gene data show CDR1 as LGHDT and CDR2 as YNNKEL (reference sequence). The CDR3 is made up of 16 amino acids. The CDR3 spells CASSPGLPTVSYEPYF. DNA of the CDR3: TGTGCCAGCAGCCCGGGCCTCCCCACGGTCTCCTACGAGCCGTACTTC.

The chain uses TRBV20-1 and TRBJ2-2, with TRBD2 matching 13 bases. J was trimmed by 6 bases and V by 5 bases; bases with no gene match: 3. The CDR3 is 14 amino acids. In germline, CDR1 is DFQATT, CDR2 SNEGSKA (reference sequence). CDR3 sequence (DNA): TGCAGTGCTCTCACTAGCGGGGGGGCCGGGGAGCTGTTTTTT. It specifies CSALTSGGAGELFF.

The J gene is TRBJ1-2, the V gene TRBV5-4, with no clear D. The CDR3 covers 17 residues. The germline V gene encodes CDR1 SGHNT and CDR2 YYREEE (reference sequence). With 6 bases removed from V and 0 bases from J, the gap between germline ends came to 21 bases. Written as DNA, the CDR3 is TGTGCCAGCATGAGACGCAAATGGGTCGGATCTAACTATGGCTACACCTTC. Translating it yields CASMRRKWVGSNYGYTF.

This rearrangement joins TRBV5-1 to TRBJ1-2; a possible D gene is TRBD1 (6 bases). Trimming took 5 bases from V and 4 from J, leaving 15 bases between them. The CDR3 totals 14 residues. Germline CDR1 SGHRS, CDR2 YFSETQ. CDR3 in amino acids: CASSTGGGPYGYTF. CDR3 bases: TGCGCCAGCAGTACCGGGGGGGGCCCCTATGGCTACACCTTC. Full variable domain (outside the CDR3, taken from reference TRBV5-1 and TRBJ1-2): KAGVTQTPRYLIKTRGQQVTLSCSPISGHRSVSWYQQTPGQGLQFLFEYFSETQRNKGNFPGRFSGRQFSNSRSEMNVSTLELGDSALYLCASSTGGGPYGYTFGSGTRLTVV.

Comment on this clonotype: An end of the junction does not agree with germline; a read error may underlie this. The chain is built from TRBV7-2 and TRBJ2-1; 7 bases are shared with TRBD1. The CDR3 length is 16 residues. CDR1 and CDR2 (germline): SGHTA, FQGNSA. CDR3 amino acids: CASSFDRVTPYNEQCF. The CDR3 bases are TGTGCCAGCAGCTTCGACAGGGTTACTCCTTACAATGAGCAGTGCTTC.

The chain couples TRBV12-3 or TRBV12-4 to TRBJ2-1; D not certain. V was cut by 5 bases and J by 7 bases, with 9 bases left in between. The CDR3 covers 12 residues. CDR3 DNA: TGTGCCAGCAGTCATTACCGAAATGAGCAGTTCTTC. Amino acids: CASSHYRNEQFF.

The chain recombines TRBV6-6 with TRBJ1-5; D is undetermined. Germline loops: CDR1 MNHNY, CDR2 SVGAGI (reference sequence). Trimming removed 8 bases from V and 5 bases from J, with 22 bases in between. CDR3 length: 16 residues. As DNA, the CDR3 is TGTGCCAGCCGCCACCTCTTACAGTCTTCAGATCAGCCCCAGCATTTT. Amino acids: CASRHLLQSSDQPQHF.

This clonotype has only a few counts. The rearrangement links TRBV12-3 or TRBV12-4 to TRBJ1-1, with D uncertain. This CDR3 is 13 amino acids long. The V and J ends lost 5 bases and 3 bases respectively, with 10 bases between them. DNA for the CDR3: TGTGCCAGCAGTCGATTGAGAGACACTGAAGCTTTCTTT. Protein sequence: CASSRLRDTEAFF.

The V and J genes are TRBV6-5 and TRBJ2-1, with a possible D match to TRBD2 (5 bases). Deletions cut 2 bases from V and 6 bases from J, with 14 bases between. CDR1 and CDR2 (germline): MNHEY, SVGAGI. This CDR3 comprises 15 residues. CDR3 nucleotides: TGTGCCAGCAGTTACGGTCTTGCTAGCTTCAATGAGCAGTTCTTC. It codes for CASSYGLASFNEQFF.

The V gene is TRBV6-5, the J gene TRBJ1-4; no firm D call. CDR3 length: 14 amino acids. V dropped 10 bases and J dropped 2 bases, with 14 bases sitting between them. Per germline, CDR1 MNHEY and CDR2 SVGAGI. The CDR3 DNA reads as TGTGCCACCTGGGGATATGGGACTAATGAAAAACTGTTTTTT. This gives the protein CATWGYGTNEKLFF.

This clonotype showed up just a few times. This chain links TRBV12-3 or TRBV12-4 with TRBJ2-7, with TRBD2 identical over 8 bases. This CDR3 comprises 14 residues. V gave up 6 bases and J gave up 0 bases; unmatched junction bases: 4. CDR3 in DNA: TGTGCCAGCAGATCGAGCGGGAGCTCCTACGAGCAGTACTTC. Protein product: CASRSSGSSYEQYF.

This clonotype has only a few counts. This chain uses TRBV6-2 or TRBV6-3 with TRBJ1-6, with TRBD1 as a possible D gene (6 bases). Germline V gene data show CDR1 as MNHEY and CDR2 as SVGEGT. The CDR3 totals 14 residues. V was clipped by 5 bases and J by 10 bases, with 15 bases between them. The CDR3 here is CASSPYRDPSPLHF. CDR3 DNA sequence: TGTGCCAGCAGTCCCTACAGGGACCCCTCACCCCTCCACTTT.

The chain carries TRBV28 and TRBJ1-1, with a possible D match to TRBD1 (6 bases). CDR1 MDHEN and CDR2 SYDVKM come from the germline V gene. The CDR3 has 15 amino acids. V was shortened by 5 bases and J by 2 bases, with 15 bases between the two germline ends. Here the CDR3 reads CASSTPKGQNTEAFF. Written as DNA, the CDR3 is TGTGCCAGCAGTACCCCCAAGGGACAAAACACTGAAGCTTTCTTT.

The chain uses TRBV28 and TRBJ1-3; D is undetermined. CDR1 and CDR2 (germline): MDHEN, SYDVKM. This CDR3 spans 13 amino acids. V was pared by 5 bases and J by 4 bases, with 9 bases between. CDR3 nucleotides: TGTGCCAGCAGTCAAAATCCGGGAAACACCATATATTTT. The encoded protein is CASSQNPGNTIYF.

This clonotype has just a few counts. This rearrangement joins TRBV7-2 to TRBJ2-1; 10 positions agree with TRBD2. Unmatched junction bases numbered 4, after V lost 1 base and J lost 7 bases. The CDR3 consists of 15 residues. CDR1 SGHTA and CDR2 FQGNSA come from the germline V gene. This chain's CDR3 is CASSLGLAGFNEQFF. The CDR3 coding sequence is TGTGCCAGCAGCTTAGGACTAGCGGGTTTTAATGAGCAGTTCTTC.

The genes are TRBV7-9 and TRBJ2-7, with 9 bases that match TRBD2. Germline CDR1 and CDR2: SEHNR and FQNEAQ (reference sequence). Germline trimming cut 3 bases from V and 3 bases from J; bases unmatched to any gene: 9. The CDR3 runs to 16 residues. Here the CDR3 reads CASSLREGQLDYEQYF. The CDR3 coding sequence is TGTGCCAGCAGCTTGCGGGAGGGCCAGTTAGACTACGAGCAGTACTTC.

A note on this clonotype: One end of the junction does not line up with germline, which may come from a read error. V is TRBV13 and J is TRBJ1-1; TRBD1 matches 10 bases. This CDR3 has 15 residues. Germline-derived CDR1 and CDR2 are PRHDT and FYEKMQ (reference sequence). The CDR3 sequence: CASSPRQGANTEALF. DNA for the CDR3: TGTGCCAGCAGCCCAAGACAGGGGGCGAACACTGAAGCTTTATTT.

The CDR3 DNA is TGCAGTGCACGGACCAGCTCAGGGGAAGGCTACACCTTC. This translates into CSARTSSGEGYTF. This chain links TRBV20-1 with TRBJ1-2, with a tentative D call TRBD1 (6 bases). With 6 bases removed from V and 8 bases from J, the gap between germline ends came to 19 bases. CDR1 is DFQATT, CDR2 SNEGSKA, per germline (reference sequence). CDR3 length: 13 amino acids.